This T cell receptor (beta chain) was identified in a study of blood T cell repertoires in COVID-19. The CDR3 covers 15 residues. The junction had 10 bases not matched to a gene; V was cut back by 7 bases and J by 5 bases. Germline CDR1 reads LNHDA; CDR2 reads SQIVND (reference sequence). TCRdb's table, derived via immunoSEQ multiplex PCR, lists solely in-frame clones and lacks some. Of some 22,000 clones in the sample, over 75% are singletons; the top ten hold approximately 17%. The chain is built from TRBV19 and TRBJ2-2; the match to TRBD1 covers 7 bases. The receptor was isolated from an elderly woman with acute or convalescent COVID-19. Sequencing was performed on peripheral blood. This CDR3 is CASTEGDSWTGELFF. In nucleotides, the CDR3 is TGTGCCAGTACTGAAGGGGACAGTTGGACCGGGGAGCTGTTTTTT.